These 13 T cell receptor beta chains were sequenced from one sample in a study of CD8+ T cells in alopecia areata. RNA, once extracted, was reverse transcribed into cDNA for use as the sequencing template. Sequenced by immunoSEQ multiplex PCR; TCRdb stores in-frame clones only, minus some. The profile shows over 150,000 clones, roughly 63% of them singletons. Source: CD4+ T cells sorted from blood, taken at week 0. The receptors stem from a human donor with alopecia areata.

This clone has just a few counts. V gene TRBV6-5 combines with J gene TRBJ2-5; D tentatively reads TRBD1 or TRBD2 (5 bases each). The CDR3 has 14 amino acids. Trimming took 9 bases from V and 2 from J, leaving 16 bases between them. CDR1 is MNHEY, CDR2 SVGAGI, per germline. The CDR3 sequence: CASKLARGQETQYF. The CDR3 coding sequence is TGTGCCAGTAAATTGGCGAGGGGACAAGAGACCCAGTACTTC.

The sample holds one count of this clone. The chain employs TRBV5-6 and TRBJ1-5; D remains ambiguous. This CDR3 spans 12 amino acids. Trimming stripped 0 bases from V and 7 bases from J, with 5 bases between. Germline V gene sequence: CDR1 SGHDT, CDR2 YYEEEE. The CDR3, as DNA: TGTGCCAGCAGCTTGGATGGCCAGCCCCAGCATTTT. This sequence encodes CASSLDGQPQHF.

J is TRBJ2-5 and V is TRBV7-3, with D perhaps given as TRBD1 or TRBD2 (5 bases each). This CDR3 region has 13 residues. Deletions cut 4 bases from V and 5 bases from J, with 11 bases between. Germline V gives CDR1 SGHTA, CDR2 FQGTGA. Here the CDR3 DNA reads TGTGCCAGCAGCTACTCCAGGGAGGAGACCCAGTACTTC. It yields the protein CASSYSREETQYF.

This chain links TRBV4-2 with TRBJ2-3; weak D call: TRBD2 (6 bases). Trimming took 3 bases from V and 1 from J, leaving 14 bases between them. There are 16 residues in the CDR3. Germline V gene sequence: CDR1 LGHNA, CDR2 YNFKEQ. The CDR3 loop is CASSHPPGTGTDTQYF. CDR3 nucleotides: TGTGCCAGCAGCCACCCTCCCGGGACTGGCACAGATACGCAGTATTTT.

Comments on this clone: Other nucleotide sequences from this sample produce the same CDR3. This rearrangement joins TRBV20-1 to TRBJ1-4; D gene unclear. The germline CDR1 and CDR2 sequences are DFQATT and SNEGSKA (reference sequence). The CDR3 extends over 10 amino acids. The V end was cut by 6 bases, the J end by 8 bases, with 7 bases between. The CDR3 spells CSARREKLFF. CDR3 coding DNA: TGCAGTGCCAGGAGAGAAAAACTGTTTTTT.

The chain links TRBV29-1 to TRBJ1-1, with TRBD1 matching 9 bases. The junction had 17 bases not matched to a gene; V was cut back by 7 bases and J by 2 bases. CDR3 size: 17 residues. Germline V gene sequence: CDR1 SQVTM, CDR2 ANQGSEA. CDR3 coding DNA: TGCAGCGCCCACGAGAGACTAACAGGGGGCTTTAACACTGAAGCTTTCTTT. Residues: CSAHERLTGGFNTEAFF.

CDR3 sequence: CASSFQQGTEAFF. In nucleotides, the CDR3 is TGTGCCAGCAGCTTCCAACAGGGGACTGAAGCTTTCTTT. The chain has TRBV11-2 and TRBJ1-1, with 7 positions matching TRBD1. CDR3 size: 13 residues. Germline CDR1 and CDR2: SGHAT and FQNNGV. V shed 3 bases, J shed 5 bases, and the junction held 3 bases outside the gene matches.

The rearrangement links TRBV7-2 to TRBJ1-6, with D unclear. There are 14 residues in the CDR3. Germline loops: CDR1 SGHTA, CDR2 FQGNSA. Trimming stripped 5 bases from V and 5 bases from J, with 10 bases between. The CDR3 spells CASSLLQNNSPLHF. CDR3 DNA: TGTGCCAGCAGCCTACTTCAAAATAATTCACCCCTCCACTTT.

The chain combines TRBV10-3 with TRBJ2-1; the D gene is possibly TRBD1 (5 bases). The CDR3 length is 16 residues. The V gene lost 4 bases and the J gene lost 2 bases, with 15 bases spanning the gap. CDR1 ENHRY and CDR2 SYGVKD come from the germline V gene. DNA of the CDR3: TGTGCCATCAGTGTACAGGACACCGGCACCTACAATGAGCAGTTCTTC. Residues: CAISVQDTGTYNEQFF.

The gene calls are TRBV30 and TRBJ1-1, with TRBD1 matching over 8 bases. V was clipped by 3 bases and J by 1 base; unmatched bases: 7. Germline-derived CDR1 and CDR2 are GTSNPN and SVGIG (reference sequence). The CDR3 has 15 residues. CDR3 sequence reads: CAWREQGVANTEAFF. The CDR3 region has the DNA TGTGCCTGGAGAGAACAGGGGGTTGCGAACACTGAAGCTTTCTTT.

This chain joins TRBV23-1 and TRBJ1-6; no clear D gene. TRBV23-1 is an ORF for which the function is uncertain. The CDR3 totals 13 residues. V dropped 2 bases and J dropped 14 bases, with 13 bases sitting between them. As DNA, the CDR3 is TGCGCCAGCAGTCAACCACAGCGTCTTGCCCTCCACTTT. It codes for CASSQPQRLALHF.

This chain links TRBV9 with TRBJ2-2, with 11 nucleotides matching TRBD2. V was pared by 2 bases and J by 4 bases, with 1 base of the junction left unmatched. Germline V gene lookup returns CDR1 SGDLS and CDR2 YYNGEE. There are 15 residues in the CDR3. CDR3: CASSVSGGATGELFF. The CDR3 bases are TGTGCCAGCAGCGTTAGCGGGGGGGCCACCGGGGAGCTGTTTTTT.

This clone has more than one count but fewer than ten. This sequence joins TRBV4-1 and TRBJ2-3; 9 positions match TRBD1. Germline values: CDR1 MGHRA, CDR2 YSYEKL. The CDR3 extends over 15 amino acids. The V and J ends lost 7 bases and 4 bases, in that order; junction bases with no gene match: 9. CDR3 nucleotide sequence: TGCGCCAGCAAGGCTGCGGGGACAGGGTCAGATACGCAGTATTTT. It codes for CASKAAGTGSDTQYF.